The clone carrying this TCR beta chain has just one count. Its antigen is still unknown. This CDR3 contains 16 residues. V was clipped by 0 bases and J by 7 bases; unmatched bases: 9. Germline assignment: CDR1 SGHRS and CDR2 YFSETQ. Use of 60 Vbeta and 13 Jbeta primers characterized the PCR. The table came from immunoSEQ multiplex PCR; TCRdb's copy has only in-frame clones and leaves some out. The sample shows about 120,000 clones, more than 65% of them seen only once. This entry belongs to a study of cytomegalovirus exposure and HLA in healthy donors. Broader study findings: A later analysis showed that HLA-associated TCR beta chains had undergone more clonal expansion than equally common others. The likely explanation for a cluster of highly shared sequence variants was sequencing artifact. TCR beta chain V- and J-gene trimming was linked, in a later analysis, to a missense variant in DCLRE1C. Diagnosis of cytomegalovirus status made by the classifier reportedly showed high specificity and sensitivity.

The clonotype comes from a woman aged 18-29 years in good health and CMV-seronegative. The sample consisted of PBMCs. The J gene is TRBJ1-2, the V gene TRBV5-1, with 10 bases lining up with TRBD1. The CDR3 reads CASSLGQLTGGVGYTF. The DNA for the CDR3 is TGCGCCAGCAGCTTGGGGCAATTGACAGGGGGCGTTGGCTACACCTTC.